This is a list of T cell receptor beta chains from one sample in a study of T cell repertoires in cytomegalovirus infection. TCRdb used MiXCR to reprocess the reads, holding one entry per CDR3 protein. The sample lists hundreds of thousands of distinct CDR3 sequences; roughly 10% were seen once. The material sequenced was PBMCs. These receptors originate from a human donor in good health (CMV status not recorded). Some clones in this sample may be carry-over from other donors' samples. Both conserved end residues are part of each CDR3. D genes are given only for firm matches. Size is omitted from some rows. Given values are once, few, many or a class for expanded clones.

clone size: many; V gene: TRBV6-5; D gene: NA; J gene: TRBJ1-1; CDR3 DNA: TGTGCCAGCAGTTACTCGATGAGGGTTTTGACAGAAAAGACTGAAGCTTTCTTT; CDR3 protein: CASSYSMRVLTEKTEAFF
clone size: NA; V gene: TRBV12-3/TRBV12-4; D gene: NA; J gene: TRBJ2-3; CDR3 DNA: TGTGCCAGCAGTTTATACCTTATCACAGATACGCAGTATTTT; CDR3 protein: CASSLYLITDTQYF
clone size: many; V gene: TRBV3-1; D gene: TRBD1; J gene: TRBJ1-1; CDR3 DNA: TGTGCCAGCAGCCAACACGACAGGGGGAACACTGAAGCTTTCTTT; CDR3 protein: CASSQHDRGNTEAFF
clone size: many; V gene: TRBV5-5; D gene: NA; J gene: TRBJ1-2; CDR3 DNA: TGTGCCAGCAGCTTGGAAGAAGTCAGAATCCCCACTTCAGGAGGCTACACCTTC; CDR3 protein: CASSLEEVRIPTSGGYTF
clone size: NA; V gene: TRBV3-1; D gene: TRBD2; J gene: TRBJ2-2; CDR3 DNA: TGTGCCAGCAGCCATGATAGCGGGGCGAACACCGGGGAGCTGTTTTTT; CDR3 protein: CASSHDSGANTGELFF
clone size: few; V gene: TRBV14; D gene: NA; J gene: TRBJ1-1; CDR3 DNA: TGTGCCAGCAGCCAACTGTCAGGAGGGAACACTGAAGCTTTCTTT; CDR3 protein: CASSQLSGGNTEAFF
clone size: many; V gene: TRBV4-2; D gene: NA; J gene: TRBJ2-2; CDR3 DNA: TGTGCCAGCAGCCAAGAGACAGACGCCCTCGGGGAGCTGTTTTTT; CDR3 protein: CASSQETDALGELFF
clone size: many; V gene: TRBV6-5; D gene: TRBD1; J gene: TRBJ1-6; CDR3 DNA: TGTGCCAGCAGTTACCGGGACAGGGGAAATTCACCCCTCCACTTT; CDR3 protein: CASSYRDRGNSPLHF
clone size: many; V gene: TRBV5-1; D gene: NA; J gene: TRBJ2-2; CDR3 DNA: TGCGCCAGCAGCTTCGGGACTGGCGAGAGGGAGCTGTTTTTT; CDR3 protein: CASSFGTGERELFF
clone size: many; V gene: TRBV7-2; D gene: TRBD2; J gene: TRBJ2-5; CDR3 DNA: TGTGCCAGCAGCTTCTTCCTAGCGGGGGGTCGGGAGACCCAGTACTTC; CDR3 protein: CASSFFLAGGRETQYF
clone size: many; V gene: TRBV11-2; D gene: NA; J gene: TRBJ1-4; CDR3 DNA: TGTGCCAGCAGCTTAACAGATACTAATGAAAAACTGTTTTTT; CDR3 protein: CASSLTDTNEKLFF
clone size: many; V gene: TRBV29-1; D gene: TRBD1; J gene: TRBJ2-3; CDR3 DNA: TGCAGCGTTGTATCTAGACAGGGTAGCACAACAGATACGCAGTATTTT; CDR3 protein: CSVVSRQGSTTDTQYF
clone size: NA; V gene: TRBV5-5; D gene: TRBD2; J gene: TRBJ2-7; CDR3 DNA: TGTGCCAGCAACGGACTAGCGGACTCCTACGAGCAGTACTTC; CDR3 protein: CASNGLADSYEQYF
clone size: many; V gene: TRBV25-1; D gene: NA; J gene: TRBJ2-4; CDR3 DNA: TGTGCCAGCAATGGGGCAGGGGACATTCAGTACTTC; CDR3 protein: CASNGAGDIQYF
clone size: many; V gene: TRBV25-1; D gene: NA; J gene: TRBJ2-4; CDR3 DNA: TGTGCCAGCAGTGAAGGCGGAGGAAAAAACATTCAGTACTTC; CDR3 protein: CASSEGGGKNIQYF
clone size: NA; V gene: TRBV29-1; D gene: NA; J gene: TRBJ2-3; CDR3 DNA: TGCAGCGTTGGATCTGGGAATCCCCTCGATACGCAGTATTTT; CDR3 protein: CSVGSGNPLDTQYF
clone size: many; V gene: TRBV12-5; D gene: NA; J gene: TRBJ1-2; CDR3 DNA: TGTGCTAGTGGTTTGGGCAGGGTGCGGGGCTACACCTTC; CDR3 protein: CASGLGRVRGYTF
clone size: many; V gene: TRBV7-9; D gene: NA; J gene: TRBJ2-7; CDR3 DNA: TGTGCCAGCAGCTTCACCTCCTCCTACGAGCAGTACTTC; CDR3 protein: CASSFTSSYEQYF
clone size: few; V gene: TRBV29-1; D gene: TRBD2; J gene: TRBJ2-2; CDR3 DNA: TGCAGCGTTGAAGATCCCCTGGGTAGCGGGGGGGCCGGCACCGGGGAGCTGTTTTTT; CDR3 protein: CSVEDPLGSGGAGTGELFF
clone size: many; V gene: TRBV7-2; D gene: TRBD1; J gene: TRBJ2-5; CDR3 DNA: TGTGCCAGCAGCTTAGGCCAGGGGGTCCAAGAGACCCAGTACTTC; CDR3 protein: CASSLGQGVQETQYF
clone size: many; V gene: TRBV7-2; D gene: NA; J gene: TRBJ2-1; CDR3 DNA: TGTGCCAGCAGCCTCTTAGGGGCCTCTAGCTCCTACAATGAGCAGTTCTTC; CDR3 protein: CASSLLGASSSYNEQFF
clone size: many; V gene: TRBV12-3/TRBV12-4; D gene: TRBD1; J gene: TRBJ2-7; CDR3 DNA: TGTGCCAGCAGTTTAGCCCACACGGAGGACAGGCCCTACGAGCAGTACTTC; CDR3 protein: CASSLAHTEDRPYEQYF
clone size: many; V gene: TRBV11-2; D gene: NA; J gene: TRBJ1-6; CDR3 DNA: TGTGCCAGCAGTCAAGTTGATTCACCCCTCCACTTT; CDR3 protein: CASSQVDSPLHF
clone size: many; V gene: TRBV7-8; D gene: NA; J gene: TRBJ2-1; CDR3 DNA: TGTGCCAGCAGCCCCGGGACCCCATACTCCTACAATGAGCAGTTCTTC; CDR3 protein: CASSPGTPYSYNEQFF
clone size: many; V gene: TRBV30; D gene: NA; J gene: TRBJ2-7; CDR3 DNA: TGTGCCTGGGAGCGGGACAGTTCCTACGAGCAGTACTTC; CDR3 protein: CAWERDSSYEQYF
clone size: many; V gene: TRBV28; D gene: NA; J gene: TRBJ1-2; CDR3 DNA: TGTGCCAGCAGTTTGGGCAGGGGTCCCTACTATGGCTACACCTTC; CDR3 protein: CASSLGRGPYYGYTF
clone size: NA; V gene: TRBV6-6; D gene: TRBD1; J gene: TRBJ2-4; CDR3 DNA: TGTGCCAGCTTTCCTTCGACAGGGGACATTCAGTACTTC; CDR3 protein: CASFPSTGDIQYF
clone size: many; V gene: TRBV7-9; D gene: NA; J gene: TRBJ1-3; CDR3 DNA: TGTGCCAGCAGCTTAGGAGAGTCGGCAGGGACTGGAAACACCATATATTTT; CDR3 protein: CASSLGESAGTGNTIYF
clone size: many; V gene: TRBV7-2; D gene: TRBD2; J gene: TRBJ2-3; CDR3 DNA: TGTGCCAGCAGCTCATGGACTAGCTCAGATACGCAGTATTTT; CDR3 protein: CASSSWTSSDTQYF